This T cell receptor beta chain stems from a study of cytomegalovirus exposure and HLA in healthy donors. The study, taken as a whole, reports: A later analysis linked a missense DCLRE1C variant to TCR beta V- and J-gene trimming. High specificity and sensitivity for cytomegalovirus status were reported for the classifier.

Comment on this clone: The antigen is not known.

The CDR3 has 15 amino acids. Germline CDR1 reads SGHDT; CDR2 reads YYEEEE. The germline V and J ends were trimmed by 0 bases and 6 bases, with 15 bases remaining between them. The PCR employed 60 Vbeta primers together with 13 Jbeta primers. Sequencing used immunoSEQ multiplex PCR; TCRdb keeps in-frame clones, though not all of them. The profile shows roughly 200,000 clones, roughly 79% of them singletons. The sequence was obtained from a woman between 35 and 50 years old in good health and CMV-seronegative. Sequencing used PBMCs. The V call is TRBV5-6, the J call TRBJ2-5, with D possibly matching TRBD1 (6 bases). DNA for the CDR3: TGTGCCAGCAGCTTGGATACAGGGAGAGGAAAGACCCAGTACTTC. This gives the protein CASSLDTGRGKTQYF.